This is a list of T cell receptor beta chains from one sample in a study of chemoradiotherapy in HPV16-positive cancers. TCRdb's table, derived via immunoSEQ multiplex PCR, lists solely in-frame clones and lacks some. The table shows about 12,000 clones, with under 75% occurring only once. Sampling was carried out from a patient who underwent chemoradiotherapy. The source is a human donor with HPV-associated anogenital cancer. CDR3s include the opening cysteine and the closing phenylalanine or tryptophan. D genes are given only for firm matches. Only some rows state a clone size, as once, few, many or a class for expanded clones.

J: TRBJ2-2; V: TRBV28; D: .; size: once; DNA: TGTGCCAGCAGCGGGCCTGGGACTCCTAGGCCCGGGGAGCTGTTTTTT; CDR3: CASSGPGTPRPGELFF
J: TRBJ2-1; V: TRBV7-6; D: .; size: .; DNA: TGTGCCAGCAGCCCCAGAGGTAGCGACTTGACTGAGCAGTTCTTC; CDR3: CASSPRGSDLTEQFF
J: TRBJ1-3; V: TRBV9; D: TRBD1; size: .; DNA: TGTGCCAGCAGCGCCCCGAGGGACAGGGCTGGAAACACCATATATTTT; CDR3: CASSAPRDRAGNTIYF
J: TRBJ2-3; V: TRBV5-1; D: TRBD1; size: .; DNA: TGCGCCAGCAGCCACAGGGGGCTGGGGGGCACAGATACGCAGTATTTT; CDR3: CASSHRGLGGTDTQYF
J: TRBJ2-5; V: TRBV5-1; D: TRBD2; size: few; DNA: TGCGCCAGCAGCTTCGGAGGAGCGGGAGGGGGAGAGACCCAGTACTTC; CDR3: CASSFGGAGGGETQYF
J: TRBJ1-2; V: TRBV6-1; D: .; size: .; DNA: TGTGCCAGCAGTGAAGCGGCTTTTGGCTACACCTTC; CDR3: CASSEAAFGYTF
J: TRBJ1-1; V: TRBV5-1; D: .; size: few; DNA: TGCGCCAGCAGACCCGGGGGCACTGAAGCTTTCTTT; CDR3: CASRPGGTEAFF
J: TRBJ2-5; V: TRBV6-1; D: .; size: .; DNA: TGTGCCAGCAGCCGGACTCTTCAGGAGACCCAGTACTTC; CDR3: CASSRTLQETQYF
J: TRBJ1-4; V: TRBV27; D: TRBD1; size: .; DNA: TGTGCCAGCAGCTGGGTGGGGACAGGGAATGAAAAACTGTTTTTT; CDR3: CASSWVGTGNEKLFF
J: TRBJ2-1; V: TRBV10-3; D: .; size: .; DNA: TGTGCCATCAGTGTAAGCAATGAGCAGTTCTTC; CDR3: CAISVSNEQFF
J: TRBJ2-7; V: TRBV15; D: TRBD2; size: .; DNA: TGTGCCACCAGCAGAGATAAGCAGACTAGCGGGTTCTCATACGAGCAGTACTTC; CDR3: CATSRDKQTSGFSYEQYF
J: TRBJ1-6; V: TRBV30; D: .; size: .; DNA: TGTGCCTGGAGTGCCACAGGGTCGGGGGGACCCCTCCACTTT; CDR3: CAWSATGSGGPLHF
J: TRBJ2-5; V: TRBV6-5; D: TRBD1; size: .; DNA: TGTGCCAGCAGTCTCGGGACAGTTCAAGAGACCCAGTACTTC; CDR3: CASSLGTVQETQYF
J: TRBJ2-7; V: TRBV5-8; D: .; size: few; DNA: TGTGCCAGCAGCCAGGTCCTCGAGCAGTACTTC; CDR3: CASSQVLEQYF
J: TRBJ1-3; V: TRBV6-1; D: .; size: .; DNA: TGTGCCAGCAGTGTATCCGCGAGCTCTGGAAACACCATATATTTT; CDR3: CASSVSASSGNTIYF
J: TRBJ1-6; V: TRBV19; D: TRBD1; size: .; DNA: TGTGCCAGTAGTGCCGGGACAGCCAATAATTCACCCCTCCACTTT; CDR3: CASSAGTANNSPLHF
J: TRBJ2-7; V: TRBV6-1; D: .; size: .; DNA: TGTGCCAGCAGTGAATCAGGGTTCTACGAGCAGTACTTC; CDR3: CASSESGFYEQYF
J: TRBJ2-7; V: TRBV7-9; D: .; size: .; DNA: TGTGCCAGCAGCCACCGGGACTTAACCTACGAGCAGTACTTC; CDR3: CASSHRDLTYEQYF
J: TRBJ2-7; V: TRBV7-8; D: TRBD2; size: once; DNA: TGTGCCAGCAGCGACACCGGGACTAGAGGCGAGCAGTACTTC; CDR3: CASSDTGTRGEQYF
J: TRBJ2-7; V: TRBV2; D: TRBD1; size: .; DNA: TGTGCCAGCAGACCTACAGGGGGTTACTCCTACGAGCAGTACTTC; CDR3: CASRPTGGYSYEQYF
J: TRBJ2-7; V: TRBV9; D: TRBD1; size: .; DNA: TGTGCCAGCAGCGTAGGACAGGGGTTCGCCTACGAGCAGTACTTC; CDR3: CASSVGQGFAYEQYF
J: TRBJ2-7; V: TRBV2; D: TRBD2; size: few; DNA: TGTGCCAGCAGCGGATCCGGGGGGTTTCCTTACGAGCAGTACTTC; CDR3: CASSGSGGFPYEQYF
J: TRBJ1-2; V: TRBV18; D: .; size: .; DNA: TGTGCCAGCTCACCAGAGGGCTACTATGGCTACACCTTC; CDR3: CASSPEGYYGYTF
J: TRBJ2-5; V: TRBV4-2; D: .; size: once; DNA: TGTGCCAGCAGCCCCCGGAGGCCGAACTCTCAAGAAGAGACCCAGTACTTC; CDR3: CASSPRRPNSQEETQYF
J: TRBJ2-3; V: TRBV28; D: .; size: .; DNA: TGTGCCAGCAGTCACTCAGGGGCAGATACGCAGTATTTT; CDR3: CASSHSGADTQYF
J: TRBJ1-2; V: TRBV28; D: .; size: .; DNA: TGTGCCAGCAGTTTAAACAGGGCCTATGGCTACACCTTC; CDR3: CASSLNRAYGYTF
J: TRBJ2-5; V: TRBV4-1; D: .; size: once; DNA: TGCGCCAGCAGCCAAGCTAGCCATACCAAAGAGACCCAGTACTTC; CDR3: CASSQASHTKETQYF
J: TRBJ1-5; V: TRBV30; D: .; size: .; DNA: TGTGCCTGGAAGGACAGAGAGAATCAGCCCCAGCATTTT; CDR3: CAWKDRENQPQHF
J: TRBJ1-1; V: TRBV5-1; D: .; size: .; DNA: TGCGCCAGCAGCTTGGTGGGGGGGTTGAACACTGAAGCTTTCTTT; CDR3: CASSLVGGLNTEAFF
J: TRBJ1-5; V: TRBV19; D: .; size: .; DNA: TGTGCCAGTAGTATAAGACTTAAGGCCGGAGACAATCAGCCCCAGCATTTT; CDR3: CASSIRLKAGDNQPQHF
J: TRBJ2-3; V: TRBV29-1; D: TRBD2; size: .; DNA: TGCAGCGTTGAACTGGTAGCGGGAGGTTCTAATACGCAGTATTTT; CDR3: CSVELVAGGSNTQYF
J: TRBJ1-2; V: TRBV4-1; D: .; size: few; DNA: TGCGCCAGCAGCCAAGGACAGAACTATGGCTACACCTTC; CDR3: CASSQGQNYGYTF
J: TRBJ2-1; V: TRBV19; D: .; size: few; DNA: TGTGCCAGTGTTAGCGGCTACAATGAGCAGTTCTTC; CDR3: CASVSGYNEQFF
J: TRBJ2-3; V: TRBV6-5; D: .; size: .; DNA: TGTGCCAGCAGTTATGGCAGCAGCACAGATACGCAGTATTTT; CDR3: CASSYGSSTDTQYF
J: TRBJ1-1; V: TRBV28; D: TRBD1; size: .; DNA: TGTGCCAGCAGCCGCGACAGGGGGCGTGGGAACACTGAAGCTTTCTTT; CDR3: CASSRDRGRGNTEAFF
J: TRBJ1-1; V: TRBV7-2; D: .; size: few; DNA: TGTGCCAGCAGCTTCGGGAACACTGAAGCTTTCTTT; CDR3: CASSFGNTEAFF
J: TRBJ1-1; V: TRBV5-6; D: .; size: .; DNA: TGTGCCAGCAGCTCAATCATTCTTCGGGGGGGAGGCACTGAAGCTTTCTTT; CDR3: CASSSIILRGGGTEAFF
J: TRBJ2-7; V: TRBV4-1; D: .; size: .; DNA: TGCGCCAGCAGCCTGAGCCAGAGAGTCCACGAGCAGTACTTC; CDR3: CASSLSQRVHEQYF
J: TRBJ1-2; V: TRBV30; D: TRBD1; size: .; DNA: TGTGCCTGGAGTCGGGGACAGGGTCAGTGGTATGGCTACACCTTC; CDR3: CAWSRGQGQWYGYTF
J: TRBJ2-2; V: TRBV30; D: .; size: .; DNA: TGTGCCGCGGCCCTGGTGGGCGGGGAGCTGTTTTTT; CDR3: CAAALVGGELFF
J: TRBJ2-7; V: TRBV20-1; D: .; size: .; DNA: TGCAGTGCTAGAGATCCCTACGAGCAGTACTTC; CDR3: CSARDPYEQYF
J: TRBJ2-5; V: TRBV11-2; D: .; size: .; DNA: TGTGCCAGCAGCTTAGTGAACAGCCCAGGGCAGACCCAGTACTTC; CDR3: CASSLVNSPGQTQYF
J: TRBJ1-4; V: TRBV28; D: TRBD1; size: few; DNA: TGTGCCAGCAGTTACGGACAGGGGCCTAATGAAAAACTGTTTTTT; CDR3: CASSYGQGPNEKLFF